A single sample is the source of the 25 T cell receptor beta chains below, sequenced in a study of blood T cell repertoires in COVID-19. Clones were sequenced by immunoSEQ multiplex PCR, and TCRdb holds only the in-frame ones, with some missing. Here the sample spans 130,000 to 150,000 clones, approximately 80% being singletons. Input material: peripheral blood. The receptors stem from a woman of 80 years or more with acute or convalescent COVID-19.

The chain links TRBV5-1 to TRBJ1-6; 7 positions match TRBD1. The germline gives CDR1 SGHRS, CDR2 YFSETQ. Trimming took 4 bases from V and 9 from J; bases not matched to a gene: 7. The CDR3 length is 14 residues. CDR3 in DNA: TGCGCCAGCAGCCAGGGGACAGAGGTTTCACCCCTCCACTTT. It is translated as CASSQGTEVSPLHF.

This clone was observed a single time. The CDR3 DNA is TGTGCCAGCTTCTCGGGGGGGGTGGACACCGGGGAGCTGTTTTTT. Amino acids: CASFSGGVDTGELFF. This chain uses TRBV6-5 with TRBJ2-2, with 8 bases matching TRBD2. From germline, CDR1 is MNHEY and CDR2 SVGAGI. Trimming cost V 8 bases and J 3 bases; bases outside gene matches: 8. The CDR3 runs 15 residues.

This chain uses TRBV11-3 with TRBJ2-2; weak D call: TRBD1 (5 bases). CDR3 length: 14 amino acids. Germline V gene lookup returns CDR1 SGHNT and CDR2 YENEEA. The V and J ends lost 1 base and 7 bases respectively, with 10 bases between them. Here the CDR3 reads CASSLVQGGGELFF. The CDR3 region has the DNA TGTGCCAGCAGCTTAGTTCAGGGCGGCGGGGAGCTGTTTTTT.

As DNA, the CDR3 is TGCGCCAGCAGCTTGGAGGACAGGGGTTACGAGCAGTACTTC. It encodes CASSLEDRGYEQYF. The V call is TRBV5-1, the J call TRBJ2-7; 9 nucleotides line up with TRBD1. V dropped 0 bases and J dropped 4; count of bases not matched to a gene: 2. There are 14 residues in the CDR3. CDR1 is SGHRS, CDR2 YFSETQ, per germline.

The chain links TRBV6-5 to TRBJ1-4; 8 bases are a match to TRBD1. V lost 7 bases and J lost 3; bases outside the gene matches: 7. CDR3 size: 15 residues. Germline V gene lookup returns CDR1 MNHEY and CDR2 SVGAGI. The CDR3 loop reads CASKTQGAANEKLFF. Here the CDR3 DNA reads TGTGCCAGCAAAACCCAGGGGGCTGCTAATGAAAAACTGTTTTTT.

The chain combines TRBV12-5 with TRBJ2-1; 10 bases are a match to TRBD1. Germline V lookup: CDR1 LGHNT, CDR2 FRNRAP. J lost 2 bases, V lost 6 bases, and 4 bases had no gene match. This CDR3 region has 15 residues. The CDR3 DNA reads TGTGCTAGTGGACCGGGACAGGGGACCTACAATGAGCAGTTCTTC. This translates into CASGPGQGTYNEQFF.

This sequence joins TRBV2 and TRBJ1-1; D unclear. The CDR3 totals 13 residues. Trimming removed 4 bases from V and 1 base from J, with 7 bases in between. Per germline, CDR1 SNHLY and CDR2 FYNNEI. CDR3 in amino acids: CASSGEGNTEAFF. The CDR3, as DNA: TGTGCCAGCAGTGGCGAGGGGAACACTGAAGCTTTCTTT.

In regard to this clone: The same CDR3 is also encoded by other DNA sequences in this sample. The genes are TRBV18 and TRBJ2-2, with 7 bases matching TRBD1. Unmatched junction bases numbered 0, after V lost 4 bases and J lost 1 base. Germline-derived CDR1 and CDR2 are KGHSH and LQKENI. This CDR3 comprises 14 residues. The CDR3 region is CASSRTGNTGELFF. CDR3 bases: TGTGCCAGCTCACGGACAGGGAACACCGGGGAGCTGTTTTTT.

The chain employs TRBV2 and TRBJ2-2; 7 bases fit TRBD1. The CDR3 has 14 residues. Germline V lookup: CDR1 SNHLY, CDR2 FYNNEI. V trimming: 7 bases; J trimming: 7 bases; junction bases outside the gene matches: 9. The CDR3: CASILNRGHGELFF. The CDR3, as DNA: TGTGCCAGCATACTGAACAGGGGCCACGGGGAGCTGTTTTTT. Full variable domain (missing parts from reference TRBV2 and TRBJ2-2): EPEVTQTPSHQVTQMGQEVILRCVPISNHLYFYWYRQILGQKVEFLVSFYNNEISEKSEIFDDQFSVERPDGSNFTLKIRSTKLEDSAMYFCASILNRGHGELFFGEGSRLTVL.

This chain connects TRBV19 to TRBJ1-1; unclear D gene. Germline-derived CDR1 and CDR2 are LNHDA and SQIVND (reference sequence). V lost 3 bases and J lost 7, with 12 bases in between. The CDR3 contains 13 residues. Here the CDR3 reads CASSIPPRGEAFF. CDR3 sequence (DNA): TGTGCCAGTAGTATCCCCCCCCGGGGTGAAGCTTTCTTT.

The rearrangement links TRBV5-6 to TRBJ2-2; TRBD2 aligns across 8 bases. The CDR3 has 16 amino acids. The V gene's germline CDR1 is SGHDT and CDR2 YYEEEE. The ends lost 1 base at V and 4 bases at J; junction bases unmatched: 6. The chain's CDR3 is CASSLLRGESTGELFF. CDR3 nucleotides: TGTGCCAGCAGCTTGTTGCGGGGGGAATCCACCGGGGAGCTGTTTTTT.

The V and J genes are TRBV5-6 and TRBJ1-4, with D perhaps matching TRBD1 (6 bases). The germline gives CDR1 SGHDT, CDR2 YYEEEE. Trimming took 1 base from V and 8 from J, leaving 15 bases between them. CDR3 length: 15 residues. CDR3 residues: CASSLPRGGWEKLFF. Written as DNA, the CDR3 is TGTGCCAGCAGCTTGCCCCGGGGGGGCTGGGAAAAACTGTTTTTT.

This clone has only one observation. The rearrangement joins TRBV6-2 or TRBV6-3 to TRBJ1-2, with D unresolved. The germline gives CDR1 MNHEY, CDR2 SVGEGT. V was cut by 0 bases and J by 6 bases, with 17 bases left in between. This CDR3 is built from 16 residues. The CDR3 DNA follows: TGTGCCAGCAGTTACTCCTTCCGATCCGGGAGGAATGGCTACACCTTC. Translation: CASSYSFRSGRNGYTF.

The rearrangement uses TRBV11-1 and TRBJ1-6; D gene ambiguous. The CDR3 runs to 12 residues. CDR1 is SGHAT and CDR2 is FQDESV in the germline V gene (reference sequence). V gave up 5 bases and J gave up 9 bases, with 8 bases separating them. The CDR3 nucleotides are TGTGCCAGCAGCGATGACTCTTCACCCCTCCACTTT. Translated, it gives CASSDDSSPLHF.

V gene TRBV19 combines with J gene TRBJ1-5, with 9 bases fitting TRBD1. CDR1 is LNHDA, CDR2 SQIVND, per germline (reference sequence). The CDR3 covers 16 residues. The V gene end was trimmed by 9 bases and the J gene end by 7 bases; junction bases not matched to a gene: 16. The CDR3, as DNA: TGTGCCAGCAGCGTTCTAACAGGGGGCGCGGGACAGCCCCAGCATTTT. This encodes CASSVLTGGAGQPQHF.

The CDR3 protein is CASSRGTGVTNYGYTF. The CDR3 region has the DNA TGTGCCAGCTCACGGGGGACAGGTGTCACTAACTATGGCTACACCTTC. V is TRBV18 and J is TRBJ1-2; 8 bases are shared with TRBD1. V shed 4 bases, J shed 0 bases, and the junction held 7 bases outside the gene matches. The V gene's germline CDR1 is KGHSH and CDR2 LQKENI. This CDR3 has 16 amino acids.

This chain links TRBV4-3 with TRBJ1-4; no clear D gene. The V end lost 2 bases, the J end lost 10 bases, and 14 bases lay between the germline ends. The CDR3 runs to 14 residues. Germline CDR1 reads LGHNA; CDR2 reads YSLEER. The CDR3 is CASSQISLGGKLFF. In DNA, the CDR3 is TGCGCCAGCAGCCAAATATCACTCGGAGGAAAACTGTTTTTT.

CDR3 region: CASTGTGQGRPWYF. In DNA form, the CDR3 reads TGTGCCAGCACCGGGACGGGACAGGGGCGCCCTTGGTACTTC. The V and J genes are TRBV28 and TRBJ2-7; 10 bases line up with TRBD1. V trimming: 7 bases; J trimming: 12 bases; junction bases outside the gene matches: 15. Per germline, CDR1 MDHEN and CDR2 SYDVKM. The CDR3 loop spans 14 amino acids.

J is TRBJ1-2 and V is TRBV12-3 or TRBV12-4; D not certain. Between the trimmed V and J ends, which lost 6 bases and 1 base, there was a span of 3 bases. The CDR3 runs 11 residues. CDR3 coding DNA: TGTGCCAGCAGCCTTAACTATGGCTACACCTTC. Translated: CASSLNYGYTF.

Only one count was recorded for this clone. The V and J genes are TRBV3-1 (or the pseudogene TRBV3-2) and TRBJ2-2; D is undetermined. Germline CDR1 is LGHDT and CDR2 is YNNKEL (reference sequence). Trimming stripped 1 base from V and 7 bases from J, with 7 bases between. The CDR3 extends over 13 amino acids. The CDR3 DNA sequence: TGTGCCAGCAGCCAAGTGTCAAACGGGGAGCTGTTTTTT. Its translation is CASSQVSNGELFF.

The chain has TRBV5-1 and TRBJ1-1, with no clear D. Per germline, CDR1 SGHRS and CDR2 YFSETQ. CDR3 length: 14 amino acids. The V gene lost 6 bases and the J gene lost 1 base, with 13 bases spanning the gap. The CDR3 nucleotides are TGCGCCAGCACCTCGGGGTGGAGGAACACTGAAGCTTTCTTT. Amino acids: CASTSGWRNTEAFF.

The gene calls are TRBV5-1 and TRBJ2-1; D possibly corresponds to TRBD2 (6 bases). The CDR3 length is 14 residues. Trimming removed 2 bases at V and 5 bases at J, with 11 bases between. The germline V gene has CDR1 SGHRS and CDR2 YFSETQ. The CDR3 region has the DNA TGCGCCAGCAGCTTCGGAGGGCGCCACAATGAGCAGTTCTTC. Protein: CASSFGGRHNEQFF.

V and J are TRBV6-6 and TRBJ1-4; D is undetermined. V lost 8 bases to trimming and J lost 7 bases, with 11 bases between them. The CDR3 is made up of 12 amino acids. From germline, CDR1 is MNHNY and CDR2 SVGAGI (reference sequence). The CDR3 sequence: CASYVGGEKLFF. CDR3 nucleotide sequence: TGTGCCAGCTACGTTGGAGGTGAAAAACTGTTTTTT.

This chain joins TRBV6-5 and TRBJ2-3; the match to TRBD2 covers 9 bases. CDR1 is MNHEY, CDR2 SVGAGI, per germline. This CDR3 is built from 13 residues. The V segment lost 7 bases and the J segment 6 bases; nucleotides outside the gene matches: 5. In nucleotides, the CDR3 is TGTGCCAGCATTCTGGCGGGGGGGGATACGCAGTATTTT. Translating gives CASILAGGDTQYF.

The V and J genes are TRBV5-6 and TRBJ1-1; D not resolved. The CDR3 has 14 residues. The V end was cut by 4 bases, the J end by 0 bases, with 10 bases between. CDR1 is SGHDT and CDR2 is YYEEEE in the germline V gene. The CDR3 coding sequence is TGTGCCAGCAGCCGGGAGGTTTTGAACACTGAAGCTTTCTTT. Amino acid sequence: CASSREVLNTEAFF.